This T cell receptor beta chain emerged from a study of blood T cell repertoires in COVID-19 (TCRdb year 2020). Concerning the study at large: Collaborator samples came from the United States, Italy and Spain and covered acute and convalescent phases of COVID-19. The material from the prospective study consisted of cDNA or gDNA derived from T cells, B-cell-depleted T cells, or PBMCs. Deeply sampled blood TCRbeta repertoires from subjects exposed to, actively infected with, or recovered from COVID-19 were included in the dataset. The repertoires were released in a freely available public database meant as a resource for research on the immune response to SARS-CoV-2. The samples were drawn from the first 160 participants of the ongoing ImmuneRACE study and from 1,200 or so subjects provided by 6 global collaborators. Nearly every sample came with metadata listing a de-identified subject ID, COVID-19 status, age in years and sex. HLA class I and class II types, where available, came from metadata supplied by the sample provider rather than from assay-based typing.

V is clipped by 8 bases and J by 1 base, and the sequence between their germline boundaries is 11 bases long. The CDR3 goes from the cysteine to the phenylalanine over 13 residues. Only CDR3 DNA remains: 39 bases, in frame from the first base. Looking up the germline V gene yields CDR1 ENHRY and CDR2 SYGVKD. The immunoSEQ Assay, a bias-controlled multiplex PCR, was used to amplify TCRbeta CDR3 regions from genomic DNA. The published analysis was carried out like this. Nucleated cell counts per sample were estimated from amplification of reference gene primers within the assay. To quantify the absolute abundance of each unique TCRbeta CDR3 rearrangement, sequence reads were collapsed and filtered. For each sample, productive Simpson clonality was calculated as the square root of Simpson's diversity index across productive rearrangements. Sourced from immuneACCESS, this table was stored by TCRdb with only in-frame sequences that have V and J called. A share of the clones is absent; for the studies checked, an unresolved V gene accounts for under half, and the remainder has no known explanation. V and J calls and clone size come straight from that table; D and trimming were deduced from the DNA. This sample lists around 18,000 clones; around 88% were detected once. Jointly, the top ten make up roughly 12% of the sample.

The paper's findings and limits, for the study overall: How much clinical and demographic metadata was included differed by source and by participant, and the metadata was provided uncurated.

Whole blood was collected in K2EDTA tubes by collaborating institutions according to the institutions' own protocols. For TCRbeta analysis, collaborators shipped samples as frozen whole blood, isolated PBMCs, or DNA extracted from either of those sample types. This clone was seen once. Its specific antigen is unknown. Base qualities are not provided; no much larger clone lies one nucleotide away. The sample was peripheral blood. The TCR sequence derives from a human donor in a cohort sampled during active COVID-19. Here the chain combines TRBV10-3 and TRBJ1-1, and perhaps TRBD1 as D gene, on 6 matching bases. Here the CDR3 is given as CAIQGHTNTEAFF. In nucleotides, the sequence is TGTGCCATCCAGGGACACACGAACACTGAAGCTTTCTTT.